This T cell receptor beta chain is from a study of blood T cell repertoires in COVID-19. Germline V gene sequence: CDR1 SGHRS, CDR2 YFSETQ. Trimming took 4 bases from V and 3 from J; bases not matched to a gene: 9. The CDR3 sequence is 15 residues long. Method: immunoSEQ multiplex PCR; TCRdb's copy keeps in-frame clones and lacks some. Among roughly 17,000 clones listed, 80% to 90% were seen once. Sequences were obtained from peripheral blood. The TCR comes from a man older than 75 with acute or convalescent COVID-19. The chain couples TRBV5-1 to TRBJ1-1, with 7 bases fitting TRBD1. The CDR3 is CASSLDRAGDTEAFF. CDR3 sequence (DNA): TGCGCCAGCAGCCTCGACAGGGCAGGGGACACTGAAGCTTTCTTT.